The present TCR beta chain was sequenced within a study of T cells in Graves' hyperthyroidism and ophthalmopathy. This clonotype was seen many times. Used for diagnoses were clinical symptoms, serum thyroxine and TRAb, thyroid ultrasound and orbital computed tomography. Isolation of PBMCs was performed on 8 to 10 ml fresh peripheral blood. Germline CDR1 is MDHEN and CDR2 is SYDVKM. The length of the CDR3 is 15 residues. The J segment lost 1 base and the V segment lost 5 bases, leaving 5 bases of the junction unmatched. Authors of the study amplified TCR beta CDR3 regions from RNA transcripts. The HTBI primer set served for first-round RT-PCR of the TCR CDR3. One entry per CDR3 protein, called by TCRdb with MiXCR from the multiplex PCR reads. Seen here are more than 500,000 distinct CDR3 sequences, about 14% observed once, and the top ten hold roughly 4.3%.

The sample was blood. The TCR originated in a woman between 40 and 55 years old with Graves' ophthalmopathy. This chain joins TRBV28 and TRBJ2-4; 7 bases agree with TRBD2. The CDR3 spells CASSRSGKAKNIQYF. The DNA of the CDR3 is TGTGCCAGCAGTAGAAGCGGGAAGGCCAAAAACATTCAGTACTTC.